The rows below give T cell receptor beta chains drawn from one sample of a study of cytomegalovirus exposure and HLA in healthy donors. Data came from immunoSEQ multiplex PCR; TCRdb stores just in-frame clones and leaves some out. The sample includes around 53,000 clones, roughly 79% seen only once; the top ten take about 3.1%. The sequenced material came from PBMCs. These receptor sequences come from a man over 45 in good health and CMV-seronegative. Both conserved end residues are part of each CDR3. The order of the fields is J gene, clone size, D gene, V gene, CDR3 DNA, CDR3 protein. The D gene is left open where the match is weak. Part of the rows lack a size; the others show once, few, many or a class for expanded clones.

j_call: TRBJ1-2
clone_size: NA
d_call: NA
v_call: TRBV6-5
cdr3_nt: TGTGCCAGCAGGACAGTTAACTATGGCTACACCTTC
cdr3_aa: CASRTVNYGYTF

j_call: TRBJ2-5
clone_size: once
d_call: TRBD1
v_call: TRBV5-1
cdr3_nt: TGCGCCAGCAGTTCCGGGACAGGGGTGATCGAGACCCAGTACTTC
cdr3_aa: CASSSGTGVIETQYF

j_call: TRBJ2-7
clone_size: NA
d_call: NA
v_call: TRBV18
cdr3_nt: TGTGCCAGCTCACCAAGTCGTCAAGGGGCCCTAGGGGACGAGCAGTACTTC
cdr3_aa: CASSPSRQGALGDEQYF

j_call: TRBJ2-7
clone_size: NA
d_call: TRBD2
v_call: TRBV7-9
cdr3_nt: TGTGCCAGCAGCCCCGGGGGGGGACGGCCTTACGAGCAGTACTTC
cdr3_aa: CASSPGGGRPYEQYF

j_call: TRBJ2-2
clone_size: NA
d_call: TRBD2
v_call: TRBV7-2
cdr3_nt: TGTGCCAGCAGCTTAGTTGCGGGGGGGCATACCGGGGAGCTGTTTTTT
cdr3_aa: CASSLVAGGHTGELFF

j_call: TRBJ1-1
clone_size: NA
d_call: NA
v_call: TRBV13
cdr3_nt: TGTGCCAGCAGCCTCCGGACAGTGACTGAAGCTTTCTTT
cdr3_aa: CASSLRTVTEAFF

j_call: TRBJ2-7
clone_size: NA
d_call: TRBD2
v_call: TRBV5-4
cdr3_nt: TGTGCCAGCAGCCCGGTAGCGGGGGGGCCCGACGAGCAGTACTTC
cdr3_aa: CASSPVAGGPDEQYF

j_call: TRBJ2-4
clone_size: NA
d_call: TRBD1
v_call: TRBV28
cdr3_nt: TGTGCCAGCAGTTTATTGACAGGGGGCGAGGAAAACATTCAGTACTTC
cdr3_aa: CASSLLTGGEENIQYF

j_call: TRBJ2-3
clone_size: NA
d_call: NA
v_call: TRBV27
cdr3_nt: TGTGCCAGCAGTTTATCTACCGGGGGTAACACAGATACGCAGTATTTT
cdr3_aa: CASSLSTGGNTDTQYF

j_call: TRBJ1-2
clone_size: NA
d_call: TRBD1
v_call: TRBV4-2
cdr3_nt: TGTGCCAGCAGCCAAGATAACAGGGGAGGCTATGGCTACACCTTC
cdr3_aa: CASSQDNRGGYGYTF

j_call: TRBJ1-1
clone_size: NA
d_call: NA
v_call: TRBV27
cdr3_nt: TGTGCCAGCAGTTTATTCTCTATGAACACTGAAGCTTTCTTT
cdr3_aa: CASSLFSMNTEAFF

j_call: TRBJ1-2
clone_size: NA
d_call: TRBD1
v_call: TRBV7-2
cdr3_nt: TGTGCCAGCAGCATCAAGGACAGGGTTGGCTACACCTTC
cdr3_aa: CASSIKDRVGYTF

j_call: TRBJ1-2
clone_size: NA
d_call: TRBD1
v_call: TRBV7-3
cdr3_nt: TGTGCCAGCAGCTTAGAATGGACAGGGAGTGGCTACACCTTC
cdr3_aa: CASSLEWTGSGYTF

j_call: TRBJ2-3
clone_size: NA
d_call: NA
v_call: TRBV1
cdr3_nt: TGCACCAGCAGCCAGGCCCCTAGCGGGGGGGACGCAGATACGCAGTATTTT
cdr3_aa: CTSSQAPSGGDADTQYF

j_call: TRBJ2-1
clone_size: NA
d_call: TRBD1
v_call: TRBV6-6
cdr3_nt: TGTGCCAGCAGACTGCCGGGACAGGGGAACAATGAGCAGTTCTTC
cdr3_aa: CASRLPGQGNNEQFF

j_call: TRBJ1-5
clone_size: few
d_call: TRBD1
v_call: TRBV25-1
cdr3_nt: TGTGCCAGCAGTCGGACAGGGGAGCCCCAGCATTTT
cdr3_aa: CASSRTGEPQHF

j_call: TRBJ2-3
clone_size: NA
d_call: TRBD2
v_call: TRBV19
cdr3_nt: TGTGCCAGTAGTATACCCAGCGGGGGGCTAACAGATACGCAGTATTTT
cdr3_aa: CASSIPSGGLTDTQYF

j_call: TRBJ1-2
clone_size: NA
d_call: TRBD1
v_call: TRBV4-3
cdr3_nt: TGCGCCAGCAGCCAACCCGGACAGGGGTTGGGCTACACCTTC
cdr3_aa: CASSQPGQGLGYTF

j_call: TRBJ1-6
clone_size: NA
d_call: TRBD1
v_call: TRBV7-2
cdr3_nt: TGTGCCAGCAGCCCAGACAGGGTTAGGTCACCCCTCCACTTT
cdr3_aa: CASSPDRVRSPLHF

j_call: TRBJ1-2
clone_size: NA
d_call: NA
v_call: TRBV5-5
cdr3_nt: TGTGCCAGCAGCCCCCGTGAGGGGAGGTATGGCTACACCTTC
cdr3_aa: CASSPREGRYGYTF